Presented here are 27 T cell receptor beta chains from one specimen sequenced in a study of identical twins. From the 5' RACE reads, TCRdb called clonotypes with MiXCR, one entry per CDR3 protein. Seen here are roughly 540,000 distinct CDR3 sequences, under 25% observed once, and the top ten hold roughly 0.91%. The same sample was also studied in work on T cells expressing NK-cell markers.

Sequences were obtained from CD4+ T cells sorted from blood. These receptors came from a woman aged 18 to 35 in good health.

CDR3 loop: CASSQVSGGETQYF. In DNA form, the CDR3 reads TGCGCCAGCAGCCAAGTTTCCGGGGGTGAGACCCAGTACTTC. The rearrangement links TRBV4-3 to TRBJ2-5; possible D gene TRBD2, 6 bases. Trimming removed 1 base from V and 5 bases from J, with 11 bases in between. Germline V CDR1 and CDR2: LGHNA, YSLEER. This CDR3 contains 14 residues.

The rearrangement joins TRBV12-3 or TRBV12-4 to TRBJ1-2, with D unclear. V shed 2 bases and J shed 6 bases, with 13 bases lying between them. This CDR3 contains 14 residues. The CDR3 is CASSLRLGGDGYTF. CDR3 nucleotide sequence: TGTGCCAGCAGTTTACGACTTGGTGGGGATGGCTACACCTTC.

This clonotype was seen a few times. The rearrangement links TRBV6-2 or TRBV6-3 to TRBJ2-5; 9 positions agree with TRBD2. The V gene end was trimmed by 5 bases and the J gene end by 2 bases; junction bases not matched to a gene: 24. The CDR3 length is 21 residues. Germline CDR1 and CDR2: MNHEY and SVGEGT. The CDR3 loop reads CASSTPFRVAGVSTSQETQYF. CDR3 nucleotides: TGTGCCAGCAGTACCCCTTTCCGGGTAGCGGGAGTGAGTACGTCGCAAGAGACCCAGTACTTC.

This chain joins TRBV6-5 and TRBJ2-3; the D is unclear. Germline V gene lookup returns CDR1 MNHEY and CDR2 SVGAGI. The length of the CDR3 is 15 residues. Trimming left V 0 bases short and J 6 bases short, with 13 bases between. For the CDR3, the DNA is TGTGCCAGCAGTTACTCGAGCCCGAATAGGGATACGCAGTATTTT. It is translated as CASSYSSPNRDTQYF.

This chain connects TRBV6-1 to TRBJ1-4, with D unclear. Germline CDR1 and CDR2: MNHNS and SASEGT. The CDR3 consists of 14 residues. Between the trimmed V and J ends, which lost 10 bases and 5 bases, there was a span of 17 bases. CDR3 residues: CATYGHAENEKLFF. CDR3 nucleotides: TGTGCCACCTACGGGCACGCCGAAAATGAAAAACTGTTTTTT.

This chain uses TRBV9 with TRBJ2-1; 7 positions match TRBD2. CDR3 length: 15 residues. The ends lost 2 bases at V and 4 bases at J; junction bases unmatched: 6. Germline CDR1 SGDLS, CDR2 YYNGEE. The CDR3 is CASSVTAGPYNEQFF. DNA of the CDR3: TGTGCCAGCAGCGTCACAGCGGGACCTTACAATGAGCAGTTCTTC.

Only a few counts were recorded for this clonotype. The V and J genes are TRBV7-2 and TRBJ2-7; TRBD2 matches at 9 bases. The CDR3 covers 16 residues. Looked up from germline, CDR1 is SGHTA and CDR2 is FQGNSA. V shed 4 bases and J 4 bases; nucleotides not matched to a gene: 11. CDR3 loop: CASSSRPIAGAYEQYF. CDR3 nucleotides: TGTGCCAGCAGCTCTCGGCCTATAGCGGGGGCATACGAGCAGTACTTC.

The chain uses TRBV7-2 and TRBJ2-1; no reliable D call. Trimming stripped 5 bases from V and 2 bases from J, with 16 bases between. The CDR3 extends over 16 amino acids. The V gene's germline CDR1 is SGHTA and CDR2 FQGNSA. CDR3 bases: TGTGCCAGCAGCCGGCAGCGACATAATACCTACAATGAGCAGTTCTTC. Its protein is CASSRQRHNTYNEQFF.

V and J are TRBV5-1 and TRBJ2-1; D is ambiguous. Germline V gene sequence: CDR1 SGHRS, CDR2 YFSETQ. V lost 5 bases to trimming and J lost 7 bases, with 10 bases between them. The CDR3 totals 12 residues. The CDR3 nucleotides read TGCGCCAGCAGACCAGGCTCGAATGAGCAGTTCTTC. Its protein product is CASRPGSNEQFF.

The chain carries TRBV29-1 and TRBJ1-1; weak D call: TRBD1 (6 bases). The ends were cut back, 7 bases at V and 6 bases at J, with 15 bases in the middle. This CDR3 has 12 amino acids. Germline CDR1 reads SQVTM; CDR2 reads ANQGSEA. In nucleotides, the CDR3 is TGCAGCGCCGGACAAGGGGGGCCTGAAGCTTTCTTT. It encodes CSAGQGGPEAFF.

In its sample, this clonotype was seen many times. The V gene is TRBV10-2, the J gene TRBJ2-7, with TRBD2 matching over 9 bases. The CDR3 is 15 amino acids. Trimming took 5 bases from V and 0 from J; bases not matched to a gene: 5. In germline, CDR1 is WSHSY, CDR2 SAAADI. The CDR3 is CASSRLAGSSYEQYF. CDR3 nucleotide sequence: TGCGCCAGCAGTAGGCTAGCGGGGAGCTCCTACGAGCAGTACTTC.

This sequence joins TRBV7-2 and TRBJ2-3; 12 bases are shared with TRBD2. V dropped 1 base and J dropped 0; count of bases not matched to a gene: 2. CDR3 length: 17 amino acids. The germline CDR1 and CDR2 sequences are SGHTA and FQGNSA. Here the CDR3 DNA reads TGTGCCAGCAGCTTAGGGGGGACTAGCGGGAGCACAGATACGCAGTATTTT. Its protein product is CASSLGGTSGSTDTQYF.

In this sample, this clonotype turned up a few times. The V and J genes are TRBV29-1 and TRBJ1-1, with D possibly matching TRBD1 (5 bases). Germline lookup yields CDR1 SQVTM and CDR2 ANQGSEA. This CDR3 comprises 14 residues. V shed 6 bases and J shed 4 bases, with 18 bases lying between them. The CDR3 protein is CSVPLPGGGTEAFF. Here the CDR3 DNA reads TGCAGCGTCCCCCTCCCCGGGGGAGGCACTGAAGCTTTCTTT.

The chain uses TRBV5-5 and TRBJ1-4; D ambiguous. Germline V gene lookup returns CDR1 SGHKS and CDR2 YYEKEE (reference sequence). This CDR3 spans 16 amino acids. The V end was cut by 0 bases, the J end by 0 bases, with 9 bases between. The CDR3: CASSLGSTATNEKLFF. The CDR3 DNA is TGTGCCAGCAGCTTGGGCAGCACGGCAACTAATGAAAAACTGTTTTTT.

The V gene is TRBV7-3, the J gene TRBJ2-4; 8 positions match TRBD1. This CDR3 has 14 amino acids. The V segment lost 5 bases and the J segment 5 bases; nucleotides outside the gene matches: 5. Germline assignment: CDR1 SGHTA and CDR2 FQGTGA. CDR3 loop: CASSLGQAENIQYF. CDR3 in DNA: TGTGCCAGCAGCCTGGGACAGGCGGAAAACATTCAGTACTTC. Filled out from reference TRBV7-3 and TRBJ2-4, the complete variable domain reads GAGVSQTPSNKVTEKGKYVELRCDPISGHTALYWYRQSLGQGPEFLIYFQGTGAADDSGLPNDRFFAVRPEGSVSTLKIQRTERGDSAVYLCASSLGQAENIQYFGAGTRLSVL.

V is TRBV6-2 or TRBV6-3 and J is TRBJ2-1; 10 nucleotides align to TRBD1. Unmatched junction bases numbered 7, after V lost 6 bases and J lost 8 bases. This CDR3 comprises 14 residues. Germline loops: CDR1 MNHEY, CDR2 SVGEGT. The CDR3 DNA reads as TGTGCCAGCAGACATGGACAGGGGGTTTATGAGCAGTTCTTC. Its protein is CASRHGQGVYEQFF.

This clonotype has just a few counts. The chain has TRBV9 and TRBJ2-5; 7 nucleotides agree with TRBD1. Germline trimming cut 3 bases from V and 2 bases from J; bases unmatched to any gene: 7. Germline V gene sequence: CDR1 SGDLS, CDR2 YYNGEE. The CDR3 spans 15 residues. The CDR3 loop reads CASSAGTVIQETQYF. The CDR3 bases are TGTGCCAGCAGCGCCGGGACAGTCATTCAAGAGACCCAGTACTTC.

This clonotype was seen many times. The chain is built from TRBV7-2 and TRBJ2-1, with TRBD1 as a possible D gene (5 bases). Germline CDR1 reads SGHTA; CDR2 reads FQGNSA. The CDR3 consists of 16 residues. Trimming took off 7 bases at V and 1 base at J, with 17 bases between the two ends. This chain's CDR3 is CASTTIGAVSYNEQFF. The DNA for the CDR3 is TGTGCCAGCACCACGATAGGGGCGGTATCCTACAATGAGCAGTTCTTC. Full variable domain (outside the CDR3, taken from reference TRBV7-2 and TRBJ2-1): GAGVSQSPSNKVTEKGKDVELRCDPISGHTALYWYRQSLGQGLEFLIYFQGNSAPDKSGLPSDRFSAERTGGSVSTLTIQRTQQEDSAVYLCASTTIGAVSYNEQFFGPGTRLTVL.

This clonotype showed up just a few times. Relative to the germline gene, one junction end is altered; a read error may explain this. The V call is TRBV7-2, the J call TRBJ2-7, with 7 bases identical to TRBD2. Germline-derived CDR1 and CDR2 are SGHTA and FQGNSA. This CDR3 has 13 amino acids. The CDR3 DNA reads as TGTGCCAGCAGCCCCCTATCGGGGGAGGGCCTATCCTTC. Translation gives CASSPLSGEGLSF.

The table lists this clonotype with a few counts. The V call is TRBV5-1, the J call TRBJ2-3, with D possibly TRBD2 on 6 matching bases. Between the trimmed V and J ends, which lost 4 bases and 6 bases, there was a span of 18 bases. Germline V gene sequence: CDR1 SGHRS, CDR2 YFSETQ. The CDR3 length is 15 residues. CDR3 region: CASSGLAAPSDTQYF. CDR3 coding DNA: TGCGCCAGCAGCGGATTAGCGGCCCCCAGTGATACGCAGTATTTT.

This clonotype was counted a few times. CDR3 sequence (DNA): TGCAGTGCTAGAGCAGCGGCCTACGAGCAGTACTTC. The encoded protein is CSARAAAYEQYF. This chain uses TRBV20-1 with TRBJ2-7, with D tentatively TRBD2 (5 bases). V lost 1 base and J lost 2, with 6 bases in between. The CDR3 has 12 residues. The germline CDR1 and CDR2 sequences are DFQATT and SNEGSKA (reference sequence).

The chain couples TRBV6-2 or TRBV6-3 to TRBJ1-2, with D unclear. The CDR3 covers 13 residues. Germline CDR1 is MNHEY and CDR2 is SVGEGT. Trimming took 6 bases from V and 1 from J, leaving 9 bases between them. CDR3 in amino acids: CASRTTLNYGYTF. The CDR3 nucleotides read TGTGCCAGCAGAACGACACTTAACTATGGCTACACCTTC.

The chain links TRBV6-1 to TRBJ2-2; D may match TRBD1 or TRBD2 (5 bases each). Trimming took 6 bases from V and 5 from J, leaving 13 bases between them. Germline loops: CDR1 MNHNS, CDR2 SASEGT. This CDR3 is 14 amino acids long. The CDR3 DNA is TGTGCCAGCAGCCGGGGCCTTATTACCGGGGAGCTGTTTTTT. Protein: CASSRGLITGELFF.

This clonotype was recorded at least ten times. This rearrangement joins TRBV20-1 to TRBJ2-7; 8 nucleotides line up with TRBD2. Germline V gene data show CDR1 as DFQATT and CDR2 as SNEGSKA (reference sequence). The CDR3 length is 15 residues. The junction had 11 bases not matched to a gene; V was cut back by 3 bases and J by 4 bases. In nucleotides, the CDR3 is TGCAGTGCTAGCCAAGAGCGGGGGAGGTCGTACGAGCAGTACTTC. It is translated as CSASQERGRSYEQYF.

The rearrangement uses TRBV6-6 and TRBJ2-1, with D possibly TRBD2 on 6 matching bases. The V and J ends lost 6 bases and 3 bases respectively, with 9 bases between them. CDR1 MNHNY and CDR2 SVGAGI come from the germline V gene (reference sequence). CDR3 length: 13 amino acids. The CDR3 loop is CASRPDYYNEQFF. CDR3 DNA: TGTGCCAGCAGGCCGGACTACTACAATGAGCAGTTCTTC.

The gene calls are TRBV18 and TRBJ2-7; D is ambiguous. CDR3 size: 17 residues. V was clipped by 3 bases and J by 6 bases, with 24 bases between them. CDR1 is KGHSH and CDR2 is LQKENI in the germline V gene. In DNA, the CDR3 is TGTGCCAGCTCACCTAGTCTAACTTGGCGAGCCGGTAGCGAGCAGTACTTC. This translates into CASSPSLTWRAGSEQYF.

The chain couples TRBV5-1 to TRBJ1-1, with a possible D match to TRBD1 (5 bases). From germline, CDR1 is SGHRS and CDR2 YFSETQ. The CDR3 is 13 residues long. Trimming took off 6 bases at V and 1 base at J, with 10 bases between the two ends. The CDR3 DNA reads TGCGCCAGCATGGGCAGGGAGAACACTGAAGCTTTCTTT. Amino acids: CASMGRENTEAFF.